These T cell receptor beta chains were read from a single sample in a study of shared clonotypes between healthy human individuals. Libraries were prepared by immunoSEQ multiplex PCR; TCRdb keeps only in-frame clonotypes and omits some of them. The data show some 2.4 million clones, with 93% seen just once and approximately 0.36% held by the top ten. The sample was naive CD4+ T cells from PBMCs. These receptors were collected from a man aged 18 to 30 in good health. Some clones in this sample may be carry-over from other donors' samples. The CDR3 runs from the conserved cysteine through the conserved F or W. The D gene is left open where the match is weak. Some rows mark clone size as missing; the rest say once, few, many or name a class of expanded clone.

>TRBD1|.|TRBJ1-2|TRBV6-6
TGTGCCAGCAGTTACGGGACAGGGGCACGCTATGGCTACACCTTC
CASSYGTGARYGYTF
>TRBD2|.|TRBJ2-1|TRBV9
TGTGCCAGCAGCGTCTCTAGCGGGAGGGCCGGGTACAATGAGCAGTTCTTC
CASSVSSGRAGYNEQFF
>.|.|TRBJ1-3|TRBV11-2
TGTGCCAGCAGCTGGGGCGGGGGCTCCGGAAACACCATATATTTT
CASSWGGGSGNTIYF
>TRBD1|.|TRBJ2-5|TRBV18
TGTGCCAGCTCACGGCCCGGACAGGGTGGGGAGACCCAGTACTTC
CASSRPGQGGETQYF
>.|.|TRBJ2-3|TRBV7-2
TGTGCCAGCAGCTCATACCCCGGGACACCTCCTAGCACAGATACGCAGTATTTT
CASSSYPGTPPSTDTQYF
>.|.|TRBJ1-2|TRBV6-5
TGTGCCAGCAGCTACGGGGCAGGGAGTGGCTACACCTTC
CASSYGAGSGYTF
>TRBD2|.|TRBJ2-1|TRBV4-2
TGTGCCAGCAGCCAAGAGGCGGGGGGTATCTCCTACAATGAGCAGTTCTTC
CASSQEAGGISYNEQFF
>TRBD2|.|TRBJ2-5|TRBV9
TGTGCCAGCAGCCTAAACATAGCGGGAGATCAAGAGACCCAGTACTTC
CASSLNIAGDQETQYF
>TRBD1|.|TRBJ2-5|TRBV9
TGTGCCAGCAGCATACTGGGGACAGGGGAAGAGACCCAGTACTTC
CASSILGTGEETQYF
>TRBD1|once|TRBJ1-1|TRBV7-2
TGTGCCAGCAGCTTCCTCGGACAGGGAAACACTGAAGCTTTCTTT
CASSFLGQGNTEAFF
>.|.|TRBJ1-1|TRBV6-1
TGTGCCAGCAGTGGACTTTATAACACTGAAGCTTTCTTT
CASSGLYNTEAFF
>.|.|TRBJ2-2|TRBV4-3
TGCGCCAGCAGCCAAGTTGTAGGGTACGACGGGGAGCTGTTTTTT
CASSQVVGYDGELFF
>TRBD1|.|TRBJ2-1|TRBV6-1
TGTGCCAGCAGGAACCGGGACAGGGGGCGTGAGCAGTTCTTC
CASRNRDRGREQFF
>.|.|TRBJ2-1|TRBV9
TGTGCCAGCAGCGTAGAGGGACACGGATTGGTCAATGAGCAGTTCTTC
CASSVEGHGLVNEQFF
>TRBD2|once|TRBJ2-1|TRBV5-6
TGTGCCAGCAGATCTCTAGCGGGAGGGCCTGAGCAGTTCTTC
CASRSLAGGPEQFF
>TRBD2|.|TRBJ2-7|TRBV4-3
TGCGCCAGCAGCCCCATAGCGGGCGTCTCCTACGAGCAGTACTTC
CASSPIAGVSYEQYF
>.|.|TRBJ2-7|TRBV19
TGTGCCAGTAGTATAAACGGCCATTCTTGGCAGTACTTC
CASSINGHSWQYF
>.|.|TRBJ2-2|TRBV7-9
TGTATACTGCCTAATGCGAACACCGGGGAGCTGTTTTTT
CILPNANTGELFF
>.|few|TRBJ1-1|TRBV5-1
TGCGCCAGCAGCTTGAGGTTGCCTAACACTGAAGCTTTCTTT
CASSLRLPNTEAFF
>.|.|TRBJ1-2|TRBV6-1
TGTGCCAGCAGTCAGGTCCCACGGGACTATGGCTACACCTTC
CASSQVPRDYGYTF
>.|.|TRBJ1-5|TRBV7-3
TGTGCCAGCAGTTCCACAATAAAAGACAGCGAACATCAGCCCCAGCATTTT
CASSSTIKDSEHQPQHF
>TRBD2|.|TRBJ2-1|TRBV4-1
TGCGCCAGCGCACTTCTAGCGGGCCACTACAATGAGCAGTTCTTC
CASALLAGHYNEQFF
>.|.|TRBJ1-3|TRBV9
TGTGCCAGCAGCAGGGACGGACTTTCTGGAAACACCATATATTTT
CASSRDGLSGNTIYF
>TRBD2|.|TRBJ2-3|TRBV4-3
TGCGCCAGTGCGCGGGAGGCGTGGGGAGATACGCAGTATTTT
CASAREAWGDTQYF
>.|.|TRBJ2-4|TRBV14
TGTGCCAGCCCGTCCGCCAGGGGACTAGCCAAAAACATTCAGTACTTC
CASPSARGLAKNIQYF
>TRBD1|.|TRBJ2-7|TRBV9
TGTGCCAGCAGCGTAGGGACAGGGGCTACCTACGAGCAGTACTTC
CASSVGTGATYEQYF
>TRBD2|.|TRBJ2-3|TRBV5-1
TGCGCCAGCAGCCTGGGACTAGCGGGAACAACGCAGTATTTT
CASSLGLAGTTQYF
>.|once|TRBJ1-3|TRBV19
TGTGCCAGTAGTATAGGTACCCCGGGAAACACCATATATTTT
CASSIGTPGNTIYF
>TRBD1|.|TRBJ1-2|TRBV25-1
TGTGCCAGCAGTGTGGACAGGGGGCTAGGCTACACCTTC
CASSVDRGLGYTF
>.|.|TRBJ1-2|TRBV19
TGTGCCAGTAGACCCGGAGGGGGGCTCCACGGCTACACCTTC
CASRPGGGLHGYTF
>.|.|TRBJ2-7|TRBV9
TGTGCCAGCAGCGTAGTTGACAAGGGGTACGAGCAGTACTTC
CASSVVDKGYEQYF
>TRBD1|.|TRBJ1-5|TRBV7-9
TGTGCCAGCAGCTTAGGGGACAGGGGCCGTTATAGCAATCAGCCCCAGCATTTT
CASSLGDRGRYSNQPQHF
>TRBD2|.|TRBJ2-1|TRBV6-5
TGTGCCAGCAGTTACGGGACTAGCGGGATGGGCAATGAGCAGTTCTTC
CASSYGTSGMGNEQFF
>TRBD1|.|TRBJ2-3|TRBV5-1
TGCGCCAGCAGCGGATCCGGGACAGTAACAGATACGCAGTATTTT
CASSGSGTVTDTQYF
>TRBD2|.|TRBJ2-3|TRBV18
TGTGCCAGCTCACAACTAGCGGATAGCACAGATACGCAGTATTTT
CASSQLADSTDTQYF
>TRBD1|.|TRBJ1-4|TRBV5-1
TGCGCCAGCAGCTTGATGGGACAGGGTAGCGAAAAACTGTTTTTT
CASSLMGQGSEKLFF
>TRBD2|.|TRBJ2-5|TRBV6-5
TGTGCCAGTGGAGGGAGGGGAGAGACCCAGTACTTC
CASGGRGETQYF
>TRBD2|.|TRBJ2-5|TRBV6-1
TGTGCCAGCACCAAGCGGGAGGGCCGGGAAGAGACCCAGTACTTC
CASTKREGREETQYF
>TRBD1|.|TRBJ1-2|TRBV7-9
TGTGCCAGCACCGAGACAGGGATATTAGGGGGCTACACCTTC
CASTETGILGGYTF
>.|.|TRBJ2-1|TRBV19
TGTGCCAGTAGTATAACGGCTAGCCTCGATGAGCAGTTCTTC
CASSITASLDEQFF
>TRBD1|.|TRBJ1-5|TRBV19
TGTGCCAGTAGTATAAGAGGGACAGGGGCACAACAGCCCCAGCATTTT
CASSIRGTGAQQPQHF
>TRBD1|.|TRBJ1-5|TRBV27
TGTGCCAGCAGTCCCAACAGGGGGGCCGATCAGCCCCAGCATTTT
CASSPNRGADQPQHF
>TRBD2|once|TRBJ2-7|TRBV4-2
TGTGCCAGCAGCCAGGTACTAGCGGGATCCTACGAGCAGTACTTC
CASSQVLAGSYEQYF
>.|.|TRBJ1-1|TRBV7-2
TGTGCCAGCAGCTTAGACAAGAACACTGAAGCTTTCTTT
CASSLDKNTEAFF
>.|.|TRBJ2-3|TRBV10-1
TGCGCCAGCAGTGAGTCGAAGCGCCGCACAGATACGCAGTATTTT
CASSESKRRTDTQYF
>.|few|TRBJ1-1|TRBV29-1
TGCAGCGGGGGAGGCACTGAAGCTTTCTTT
CSGGGTEAFF
>.|.|TRBJ1-2|TRBV30
TGTGCCTGGAGTGGGGTAGGGTCGAACTATGGCTACACCTTC
CAWSGVGSNYGYTF
>TRBD1|.|TRBJ1-1|TRBV19
TGTGCCAGTAGTTGGGGGCAGGGGGCGAGGAGGGGCCCTGAAGCTTTCTTT
CASSWGQGARRGPEAFF
>TRBD1|once|TRBJ2-7|TRBV5-1
TGCGCCAGCAGACCAAGGCAGGGACAGACCTACGAGCAGTACTTC
CASRPRQGQTYEQYF
>TRBD1|few|TRBJ2-2|TRBV9
TGTGCCAGCAAAGGACAGGTTGGCGCCGGGGAGCTGTTTTTT
CASKGQVGAGELFF
>.|.|TRBJ2-2|TRBV4-3
TGCGCCAGCAGCGCCCAACTCGGCTCCTTTCGAGCGGACACCGGGGAGCTGTTTTTT
CASSAQLGSFRADTGELFF
>TRBD1|once|TRBJ2-7|TRBV7-9
TGTGCCAGCAGCCGCACGGGACAGGGGACCTACGAGCAGTACTTC
CASSRTGQGTYEQYF